The T cell receptor beta chain described here comes from a study of blood T cells in healthy people across ages. A second about 6 to 12 cycle PCR used barcoded and J-beta primers. TCRdb re-called the 5' RACE reads through MiXCR, storing one row per CDR3 protein. The table shows roughly 500,000 distinct CDR3 sequences, with 27% occurring only once. Germline V lookup: CDR1 MNHEY, CDR2 SVGAGI. There are 16 residues in the CDR3. Study-wide results and limits: Naive CD4+ cells and diversity were both higher in long-lived donors than in aged donors. CMV infection status of these donors was not known.

A word on this clonotype: Antigen: not known.

The TCR was taken from a woman aged 70-85 years in good health. V and J are TRBV6-5 and TRBJ2-1, with D perhaps TRBD2 (5 bases). The end of the DNA fits TRBJ2-5 better, so the J call may be wrong. The specimen was blood. The CDR3 region has the DNA TGTGCCAGCAGTTACTCGTACCTGCGCGGGCAAGAGACCCAGTACTTC. Translated, it gives CASSYSYLRGQETQYF.